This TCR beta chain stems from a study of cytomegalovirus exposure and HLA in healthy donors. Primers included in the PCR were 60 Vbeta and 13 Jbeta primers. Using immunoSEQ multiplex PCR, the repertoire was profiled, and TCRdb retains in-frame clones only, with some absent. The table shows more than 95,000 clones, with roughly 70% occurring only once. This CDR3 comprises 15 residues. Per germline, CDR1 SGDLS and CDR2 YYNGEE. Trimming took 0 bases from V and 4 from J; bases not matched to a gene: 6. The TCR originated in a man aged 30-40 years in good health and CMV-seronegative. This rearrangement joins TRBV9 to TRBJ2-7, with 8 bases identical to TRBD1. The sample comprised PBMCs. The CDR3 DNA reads TGTGCCAGCAGCGTAGGGGGACAGGCAGGTTACGAGCAGTACTTC. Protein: CASSVGGQAGYEQYF.